This T cell receptor beta chain was sequenced for a study of blood T cell repertoires in COVID-19. Original methodology: Amplified reference gene primers provided the basis for estimating nucleated cell counts. Here immunoSEQ multiplex PCR was the method, and the copy in TCRdb shows in-frame clones only, minus some. V and J calls and clone size are as listed in that table; D and trimming were resolved from the DNA. The sample lists some 130,000 clones, around 81% occurring once. Germline V gene lookup returns CDR1 SGHAT and CDR2 FQNNGV. Deletions cut 1 base from V and 2 bases from J, with 8 bases between. The CDR3 sequence is 15 residues long.

Sequenced material: peripheral blood. The clonotype comes from a woman aged 55 to 70 with active or convalescent COVID-19. The V gene is TRBV11-2, the J gene TRBJ2-2; D perhaps matches TRBD1 (6 bases). CDR3 DNA: TGTGCCAGCAGCTTAGGACAGGCAAACACCGGGGAGCTGTTTTTT. Amino acid sequence: CASSLGQANTGELFF.